The next 6 T cell receptor beta chains were all read from a single sample in a study of monozygotic twins with inflammatory bowel disease. TCRdb re-called the 5' RACE reads; one entry per CDR3 protein, DNA not given. This repertoire comprises hundreds of thousands of distinct CDR3 sequences; its ten largest clones make up roughly 2.2%. Sequencing used blood. These receptors originate from a human donor with ulcerative colitis or Crohn's disease, or a healthy co-twin of an affected twin (not recorded which).

The rearrangement uses TRBV6-2 or TRBV6-3 and TRBJ1-2; TCRdb returns TRBD1, unconfirmable since there is no DNA. The germline V gene encodes CDR1 MNHEY and CDR2 SVGEGT. The CDR3 contains 13 residues. The CDR3 region is CASSYTGGAGYTF.

The rearrangement links TRBV2 to TRBJ2-7; the TRBD2 assignment by TCRdb is unverifiable without DNA. The CDR3 runs 14 residues. The V gene's germline CDR1 is SNHLY and CDR2 FYNNEI. The CDR3 reads CASSVPGGPDEQYF.

The CDR3 loop reads CASSPRQGRGANYGYTF. The chain joins TRBV6-1 to TRBJ1-2; no DNA is available, so the TRBD1 call from TCRdb remains unchecked. CDR1 and CDR2 from the germline V gene are MNHNS and SASEGT. CDR3 length: 17 amino acids.

The chain uses TRBV5-1 and TRBJ1-2; TCRdb selects TRBD1, and the lack of DNA leaves this call unchecked. The CDR3 length is 14 residues. The germline V gene encodes CDR1 SGHRS and CDR2 YFSETQ. The CDR3 region is CASSLIPDNYGYTF.

The rearrangement uses TRBV15 and TRBJ1-1. This CDR3 region has 12 residues. Germline-derived CDR1 and CDR2 are LNHNV and YYDKDF (reference sequence). The CDR3 loop is CATSRWGTEAFF. The full variable domain, completed using reference TRBV15 and TRBJ1-1, is DAMVIQNPRYQVTQFGKPVTLSCSQTLNHNVMYWYQQKSSQAPKLLFHYYDKDFNNEADTPDNFQSRRPNTSFCFLDIRSPGLGDTAMYLCATSRWGTEAFFGQGTRLTVV.

The genes are TRBV18 and TRBJ2-3. This CDR3 is 13 amino acids long. Germline values: CDR1 KGHSH, CDR2 LQKENI. The chain's CDR3 is CASSPLGQDTQYF. The complete variable domain, with remaining parts taken from reference TRBV18 and TRBJ2-3, reads NAGVMQNPRHLVRRRGQEARLRCSPMKGHSHVYWYRQLPEEGLKFMVYLQKENIIDESGMPKERFSAEFPKEGPSILRIQQVVRGDSAAYFCASSPLGQDTQYFGPGTRLTVL.